This TCR beta chain was sequenced during a study of blood T cell repertoires in COVID-19. Study-wide context: Sites in the United States, Italy and Spain provided acute and convalescent COVID-19 samples. PBMCs, B-cell-depleted T cells, or T cells were the source of the cDNA or gDNA that made up the material.

Per germline, CDR1 MNHEY and CDR2 SVGAGI. The CDR3 spans 13 residues. Unmatched junction bases numbered 5, after V lost 4 bases and J lost 6 bases. The data were produced by immunoSEQ multiplex PCR, yet TCRdb's version contains in-frame clones alone and is incomplete. The repertoire holds almost 300,000 clones, with around 84% as singletons. This clonotype was sampled from a man between 65 and 79 years old with acute or convalescent COVID-19. Sequencing was done on a sample of peripheral blood. J is TRBJ1-2 and V is TRBV6-5; 7 bases agree with TRBD1. CDR3 in DNA: TGTGCCAGCAGTTCAGGACAGGCCAATGGCTACACCTTC. Protein: CASSSGQANGYTF.